A few counts support the clone carrying this T cell receptor (beta chain). What it binds is not known. The data belong to a study of blood T cells in healthy people across ages. Study-level findings and limits: It was found that TCR beta diversity correlated strongly with the percentage of naive T cells. The lack of PBMC sorting stopped any conclusive naive versus antigen-experienced comparison.

Trimming removed 0 bases at V and 6 bases at J, with 12 bases between. From germline, CDR1 is SGHRS and CDR2 YFSETQ. The CDR3 sequence is 14 residues long. It was with a sample-barcoded 5' primer and a J-beta primer mix that a second PCR of roughly 7 to 12 cycles was run. MiXCR, run by TCRdb on the 5' RACE reads, gives a single entry per CDR3 protein. The data hold 1.6 million or so distinct CDR3 sequences, with around 36% observed a single time. The chain combines TRBV5-1 with TRBJ1-2; D not resolved. The specimen was blood. This TCR was sampled from a woman aged 25-40 years in good health. The DNA of the CDR3 is TGCGCCAGCAGCTTGGATGTGGGGTACGATGGCTACACCTTC. It specifies CASSLDVGYDGYTF. Full variable domain (rest looked up from reference TRBV5-1 and TRBJ1-2): KAGVTQTPRYLIKTRGQQVTLSCSPISGHRSVSWYQQTPGQGLQFLFEYFSETQRNKGNFPGRFSGRQFSNSRSEMNVSTLELGDSALYLCASSLDVGYDGYTFGSGTRLTVV.